The sequence of this TCR beta chain was determined in a study of blood T cell repertoires in COVID-19. Study-level background: COVID-19 samples, acute and convalescent, were from the United States, Italy and Spain.

Authors' analysis steps: Amplification with reference gene primers provided the estimates of nucleated cell counts. The protocol was immunoSEQ multiplex PCR, while the TCRdb copy is restricted to in-frame clones and leaves out a portion. V and J calls and clone size follow that table, whereas D and trimming were derived from the DNA. The sample lists under 200,000 clones, about 83% occurring once. The CDR3 loop spans 17 amino acids. The sequenced sample was peripheral blood. The chain has TRBV21-1 and TRBJ2-2; TRBD2 is the table's D call, not checked against the DNA. TRBV21-1 is described as a pseudogene. The TCR comes from a woman at least 80 years old with acute or convalescent COVID-19. CDR3 region: CASSKILLAGVTGELFF. The CDR3 nucleotides are TGTGCCAGCAGCAAAATTCTCCTAGCGGGAGTCACCGGGGAGCTGTTTTTT.